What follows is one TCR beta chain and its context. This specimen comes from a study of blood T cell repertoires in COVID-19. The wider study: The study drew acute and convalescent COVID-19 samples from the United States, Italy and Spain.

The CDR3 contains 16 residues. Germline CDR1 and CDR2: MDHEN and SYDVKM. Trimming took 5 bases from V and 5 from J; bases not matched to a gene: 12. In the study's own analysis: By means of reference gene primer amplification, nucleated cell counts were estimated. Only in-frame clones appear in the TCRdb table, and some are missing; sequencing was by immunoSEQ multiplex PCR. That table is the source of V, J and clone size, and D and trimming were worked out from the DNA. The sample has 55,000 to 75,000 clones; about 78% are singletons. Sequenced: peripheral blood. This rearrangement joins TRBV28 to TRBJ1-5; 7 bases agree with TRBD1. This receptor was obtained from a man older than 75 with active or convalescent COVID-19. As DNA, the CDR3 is TGTGCCAGCAGTCCACTCCCAGAGGGGGCCGATCAGCCCCAGCATTTT. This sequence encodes CASSPLPEGADQPQHF.